Listed below are T cell receptor beta chains from one sample, sequenced in a study of tumor and adjacent non-tumor tissue in lung cancer. TCRdb reprocessed the multiplex PCR reads with MiXCR, giving one entry per CDR3 protein. Here the sample spans under 150,000 distinct CDR3 sequences, 60% to 70% being singletons. The material sequenced was lung tumor tissue. The origin of the receptors is a man younger than 40 with non-small cell lung cancer. Each CDR3 is given with its conserved first and last residue. The D gene is left open where the match is weak. Rows give clone size only sometimes, using once, few, many, or a class for an expanded clone.

cdr3_length: 14
clone_size: few
d_call: -
v_call: TRBV7-9
j_call: TRBJ2-1
cdr3_aa: CASIPTGAENEQFF
cdr3_nt: TGTGCCAGCATCCCTACGGGAGCGGAAAATGAGCAGTTCTTC

cdr3_length: 16
clone_size: -
d_call: -
v_call: TRBV29-1
j_call: TRBJ2-1
cdr3_aa: CCIEDQWQGFYNEQFF
cdr3_nt: TGCTGCATTGAAGATCAGTGGCAGGGGTTTTACAATGAGCAGTTCTTC

cdr3_length: 13
clone_size: -
d_call: TRBD1
v_call: TRBV11-3
j_call: TRBJ1-1
cdr3_aa: CASSSGTGSGAFF
cdr3_nt: TGTGCCAGTAGCTCGGGGACAGGGTCGGGAGCTTTCTTT

cdr3_length: 19
clone_size: -
d_call: TRBD1
v_call: TRBV6-1
j_call: TRBJ1-6
cdr3_aa: CASRIPGQGPRGIGPPLHF
cdr3_nt: TGTGCCAGCAGAATACCGGGACAGGGGCCGAGAGGTATTGGTCCACCCCTCCACTTT

cdr3_length: 16
clone_size: few
d_call: TRBD2
v_call: TRBV4-1
j_call: TRBJ2-4
cdr3_aa: CASSQPSAGGSNIQYF
cdr3_nt: TGCGCCAGCAGCCAACCCTCTGCCGGGGGGAGTAACATTCAGTACTTC

cdr3_length: 13
clone_size: -
d_call: -
v_call: TRBV11-1
j_call: TRBJ2-1
cdr3_aa: CASNFSSSHEQFF
cdr3_nt: TGTGCCAGCAACTTCTCTTCGTCGCATGAGCAGTTCTTC

cdr3_length: 12
clone_size: -
d_call: -
v_call: TRBV14
j_call: TRBJ2-5
cdr3_aa: CVSSQVRRVQYF
cdr3_nt: TGTGTCAGCAGCCAAGTTCGTAGGGTCCAGTACTTC

cdr3_length: 17
clone_size: -
d_call: -
v_call: TRBV7-8
j_call: TRBJ2-3
cdr3_aa: CASSSLLWGIRADTQYF
cdr3_nt: TGTGCCAGCAGCTCCCTACTATGGGGAATTCGGGCAGATACGCAGTATTTT

cdr3_length: 14
clone_size: -
d_call: TRBD1
v_call: TRBV6-1
j_call: TRBJ2-1
cdr3_aa: CVSKDRVCVNEEFF
cdr3_nt: TGTGTCAGCAAGGACAGGGTCTGCGTCAATGAGGAGTTCTTC

cdr3_length: 14
clone_size: -
d_call: -
v_call: TRBV6-1
j_call: TRBJ2-5
cdr3_aa: CASNVLGYQETQYF
cdr3_nt: TGTGCCAGCAATGTACTAGGGTACCAAGAGACCCAGTACTTC

cdr3_length: 14
clone_size: few
d_call: -
v_call: TRBV7-8
j_call: TRBJ1-1
cdr3_aa: CASSLVIGGTEAFF
cdr3_nt: TGTGCCAGCAGCTTAGTCATTGGGGGCACTGAAGCTTTCTTT

cdr3_length: 15
clone_size: -
d_call: TRBD1
v_call: TRBV20-1
j_call: TRBJ1-2
cdr3_aa: CSARVTGTGGYGQTF
cdr3_nt: TGCAGTGCTAGAGTTACCGGGACAGGTGGATATGGCCAGACCTTC

cdr3_length: 13
clone_size: -
d_call: TRBD2
v_call: TRBV6-1
j_call: TRBJ2-5
cdr3_aa: CATRTGGGETKYF
cdr3_nt: TGTGCCACCAGGACGGGGGGTGGAGAGACCAAGTACTTC

cdr3_length: 14
clone_size: -
d_call: -
v_call: TRBV20-1
j_call: TRBJ2-1
cdr3_aa: CSTQRGPTYNEQFF
cdr3_nt: TGCAGTACGCAACGGGGGCCCACCTACAATGAGCAATTCTTC

cdr3_length: 13
clone_size: -
d_call: -
v_call: TRBV12-3/TRBV12-4
j_call: TRBJ1-1
cdr3_aa: CASSRGRNTEAFF
cdr3_nt: TGTGCCAGCAGCCGGGGACGGAACACTGAAGCTTTCTTT

cdr3_length: 14
clone_size: many
d_call: TRBD1
v_call: TRBV6-2/TRBV6-3
j_call: TRBJ1-6
cdr3_aa: CASRGQGKGSPLHF
cdr3_nt: TGTGCCAGCAGGGGACAGGGGAAAGGCTCACCCCTCCACTTT

cdr3_length: 13
clone_size: many
d_call: -
v_call: TRBV12-3/TRBV12-4
j_call: TRBJ2-5
cdr3_aa: CASCVGTQETQYF
cdr3_nt: TGTGCCAGCTGTGTTGGGACCCAAGAGACCCAGTACTTC

cdr3_length: 15
clone_size: -
d_call: -
v_call: TRBV6-5
j_call: TRBJ2-1
cdr3_aa: CASSPNGAAYSGQFF
cdr3_nt: TGTGCCAGCAGTCCCAATGGCGCCGCCTACAGTGGGCAGTTCTTC

cdr3_length: 16
clone_size: many
d_call: TRBD1
v_call: TRBV7-9
j_call: TRBJ1-4
cdr3_aa: CASRAATGGEDEKLFF
cdr3_nt: TGTGCCAGCAGGGCTGCCACAGGGGGCGAAGATGAAAAACTGTTTTTT